This T cell receptor (beta chain) was observed in a study of blood T cell repertoires in COVID-19. Study-wide context: From the United States, Italy and Spain came samples of acute and convalescent COVID-19. Nucleic acid was either cDNA or gDNA, and it came from T cells, B-cell-depleted T cells, or PBMCs.

The CDR3 consists of 18 residues. CDR1 and CDR2 from the germline V gene are SGHKS and YYEKEE (reference sequence). J was trimmed by 7 bases and V by 4 bases; bases with no gene match: 19. Authors' data handling: Cell counts per sample came from amplifying reference gene primers. TCRdb keeps only in-frame clones here, not all; method: immunoSEQ multiplex PCR. Clone size and V and J calls were adopted from that table, with D and trimming inferred from the DNA. This sample yields some 48,000 clones, of which approximately 86% are seen a single time; 20% to 30% belongs to the top ten. This clone was observed a few times.

Sequencing was done on a sample of peripheral blood. V gene TRBV5-5 combines with J gene TRBJ1-1; 10 nucleotides match TRBD1. The receptor's source is a woman at least 80 years old in a cohort sampled during active or convalescent COVID-19. As DNA, the CDR3 is TGTGCCAGCAGCCCTCTTGACAGGGGGCGAGGGCTACGGAGTGAAGCTTTCTTT. Its protein is CASSPLDRGRGLRSEAFF.